Detailed here is one TCR beta chain. TCRdb keeps only in-frame clones here, not all; method: immunoSEQ multiplex PCR. The top ten hold roughly 3% of the sample, which has 45,000 to 65,000 clones, 90% seen once. The sample originates from a study of cytomegalovirus exposure and HLA in healthy donors. Trimming took off 0 bases at V and 9 bases at J, with 13 bases between the two ends. The germline V gene encodes CDR1 SGDLS and CDR2 YYNGEE. The CDR3 consists of 14 residues. Sequenced input: PBMCs. This sequence was found in a young man in good health and CMV-seronegative. The rearrangement uses TRBV9 and TRBJ2-1, with D perhaps TRBD2 (6 bases). In nucleotides, the CDR3 is TGTGCCAGCAGCGTAGAAGGAGGGGAAGGTGAGCAGTTCTTC. It encodes CASSVEGGEGEQFF.